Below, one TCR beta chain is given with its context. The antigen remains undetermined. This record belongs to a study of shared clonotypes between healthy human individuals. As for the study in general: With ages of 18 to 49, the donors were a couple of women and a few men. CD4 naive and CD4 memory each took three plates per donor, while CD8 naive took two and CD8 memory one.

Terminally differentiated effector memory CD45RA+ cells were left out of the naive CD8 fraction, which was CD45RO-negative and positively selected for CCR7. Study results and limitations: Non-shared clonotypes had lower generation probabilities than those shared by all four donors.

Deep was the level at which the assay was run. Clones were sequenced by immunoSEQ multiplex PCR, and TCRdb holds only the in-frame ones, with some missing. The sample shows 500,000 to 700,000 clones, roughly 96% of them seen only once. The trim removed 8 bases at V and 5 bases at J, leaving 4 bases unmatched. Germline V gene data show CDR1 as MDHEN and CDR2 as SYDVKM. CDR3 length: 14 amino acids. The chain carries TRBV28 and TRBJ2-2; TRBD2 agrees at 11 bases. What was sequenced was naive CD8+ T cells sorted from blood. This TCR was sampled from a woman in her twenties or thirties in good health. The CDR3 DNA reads TGTGCCAGCGTACTAGCGGGAGAGACCGGGGAGCTGTTTTTT. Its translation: CASVLAGETGELFF.